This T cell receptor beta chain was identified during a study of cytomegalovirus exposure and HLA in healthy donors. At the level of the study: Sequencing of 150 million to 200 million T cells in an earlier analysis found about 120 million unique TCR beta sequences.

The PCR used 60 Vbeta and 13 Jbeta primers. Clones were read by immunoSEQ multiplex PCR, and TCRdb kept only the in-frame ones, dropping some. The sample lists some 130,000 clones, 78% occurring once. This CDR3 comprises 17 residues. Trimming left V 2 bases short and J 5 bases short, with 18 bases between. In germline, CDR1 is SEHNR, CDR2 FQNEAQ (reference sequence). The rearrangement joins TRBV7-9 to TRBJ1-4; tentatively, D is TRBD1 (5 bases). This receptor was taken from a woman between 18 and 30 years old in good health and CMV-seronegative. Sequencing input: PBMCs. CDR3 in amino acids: CASSLFPGLLGNEKLFF. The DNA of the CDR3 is TGTGCCAGCAGCTTATTCCCAGGGCTCCTCGGAAATGAAAAACTGTTTTTT.